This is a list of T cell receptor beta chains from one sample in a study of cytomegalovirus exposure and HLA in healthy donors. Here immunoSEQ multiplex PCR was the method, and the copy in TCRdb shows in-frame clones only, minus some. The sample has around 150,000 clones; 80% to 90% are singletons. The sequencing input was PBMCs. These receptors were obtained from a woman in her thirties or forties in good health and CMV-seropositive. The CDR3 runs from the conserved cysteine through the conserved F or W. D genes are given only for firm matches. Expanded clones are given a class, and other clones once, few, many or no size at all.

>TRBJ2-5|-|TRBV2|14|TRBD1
CASRERQGQETQYF
TGTGCCAGCAGGGAAAGACAGGGACAAGAGACCCAGTACTTC
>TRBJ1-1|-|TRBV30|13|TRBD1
CAWSVPPGGEAFF
TGTGCCTGGAGTGTACCACCAGGGGGTGAAGCTTTCTTT
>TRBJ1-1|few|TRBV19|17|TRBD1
CASLRQGVFIGVTEAFF
TGTGCCAGTTTACGACAGGGGGTTTTCATCGGGGTCACTGAAGCTTTCTTT
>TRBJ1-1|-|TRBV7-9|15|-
CSSSAPGHKHTEAFF
TGTTCCAGCAGCGCCCCAGGGCATAAGCACACTGAAGCTTTCTTT
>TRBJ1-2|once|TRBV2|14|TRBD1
CASAGQGGLDGYTF
TGTGCCAGCGCTGGACAGGGGGGATTGGATGGCTACACCTTC
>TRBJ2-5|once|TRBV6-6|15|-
CASSTTGWHQETQYF
TGTGCCAGCAGTACAACGGGATGGCACCAAGAGACCCAGTACTTC
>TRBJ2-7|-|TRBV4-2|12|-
CASSQDRQGTYF
TGTGCCAGCAGCCAAGATAGGCAGGGGACGTACTTC
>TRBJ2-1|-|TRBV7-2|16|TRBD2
CASRFYRGDDYNEQFF
TGTGCCAGCCGCTTTTACCGGGGGGACGACTACAATGAGCAGTTCTTC
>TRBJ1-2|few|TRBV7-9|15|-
CSSSLDEGFNYGYTF
TGTTCCAGCAGCTTAGATGAGGGTTTCAACTATGGCTACACCTTC
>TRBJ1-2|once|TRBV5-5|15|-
CASSLTYGLDYGYTF
TGTGCCAGCAGCTTAACATACGGTCTAGACTATGGCTACACCTTC
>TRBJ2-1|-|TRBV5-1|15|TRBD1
CASSLPQGALNEQFF
TGCGCCAGCAGCTTACCCCAGGGGGCGCTCAATGAGCAGTTCTTC
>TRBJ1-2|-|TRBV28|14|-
CASTWGTSNYGYTF
TGTGCCAGCACCTGGGGGACATCCAACTATGGCTACACCTTC
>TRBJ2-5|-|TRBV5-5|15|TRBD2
CASSSGTSGRETQYF
TGTGCCAGCAGCTCAGGGACTAGCGGGAGAGAGACCCAGTACTTC
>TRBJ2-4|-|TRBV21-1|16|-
CASSKVRGVAKNIQYF
TGTGCCAGCAGCAAAGTTCGGGGGGTGGCCAAAAACATTCAGTACTTC
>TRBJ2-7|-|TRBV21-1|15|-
CASSWASVGSYEQYF
TGTGCCAGCTCGTGGGCTAGCGTGGGTTCCTACGAGCAGTACTTC
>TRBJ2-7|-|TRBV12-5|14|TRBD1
CASALGDRVSEQYF
TGTGCTAGTGCCCTGGGGGACAGGGTCAGCGAGCAGTACTTC
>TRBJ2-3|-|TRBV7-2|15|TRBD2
CASSPPAGDTDTQYF
TGTGCCAGCAGCCCCCCGGCGGGAGACACAGATACGCAGTATTTT
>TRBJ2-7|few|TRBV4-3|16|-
CASSQDAVRQDYEQYF
TGCGCCAGCAGCCAAGATGCAGTTCGGCAGGACTACGAGCAGTACTTC
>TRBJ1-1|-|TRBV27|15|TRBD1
CASSPRQGVGTEAFF
TGTGCCAGCAGTCCGAGACAGGGGGTGGGCACTGAAGCTTTCTTT
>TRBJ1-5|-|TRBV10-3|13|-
CAIRREEGQPQHF
TGTGCCATCAGAAGGGAGGAGGGTCAGCCCCAGCATTTT
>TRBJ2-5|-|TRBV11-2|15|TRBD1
CASGTRDRVLETQYF
TGTGCCAGCGGGACCCGGGACAGGGTTCTAGAGACCCAGTACTTC
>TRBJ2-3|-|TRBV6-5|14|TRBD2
CASSYLAGGLEQYF
TGTGCCAGCAGTTATCTAGCGGGGGGCCTTGAGCAGTATTTT
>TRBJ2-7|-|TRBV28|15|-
CASSSHSSSSYEQYF
TGTGCCAGCAGTTCCCACAGTTCCAGCTCCTACGAGCAGTACTTC
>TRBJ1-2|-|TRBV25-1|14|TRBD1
CASSGGTEIYGYTF
TGTGCCAGCAGTGGGGGGACAGAGATCTATGGCTACACCTTC
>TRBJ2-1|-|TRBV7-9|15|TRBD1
CASSSLQGAGNEQFF
TGTGCCAGCAGCTCCCTTCAGGGGGCGGGGAATGAGCAGTTCTTC
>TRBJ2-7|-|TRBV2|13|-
CASSDSQTYEQYF
TGTGCCAGCAGTGATTCGCAGACCTACGAGCAGTACTTC
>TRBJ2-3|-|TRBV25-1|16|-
CASSPPTRDSTDTQYF
TGTGCCAGCAGTCCCCCCACGCGGGACAGCACAGATACGCAGTATTTT
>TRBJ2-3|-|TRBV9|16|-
CASSGSLGQNTDTQYF
TGTGCCAGCAGCGGTAGTCTGGGGCAGAATACAGATACGCAGTATTTT
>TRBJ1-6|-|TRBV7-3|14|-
CASSLGGVDSPLHF
TGTGCCAGCAGCCTAGGGGGGGTGGATTCACCCCTCCACTTT
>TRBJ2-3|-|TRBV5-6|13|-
CASSYSSRDTQYF
TGTGCCAGCAGCTATTCTTCGCGAGATACGCAGTATTTT
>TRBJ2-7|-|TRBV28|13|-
CASSLRAPVEQYF
TGTGCCAGCAGTTTACGAGCCCCGGTAGAGCAGTACTTC
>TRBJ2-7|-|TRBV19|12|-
CASSIEAGEQYF
TGTGCCAGTAGTATTGAGGCGGGCGAGCAGTACTTC
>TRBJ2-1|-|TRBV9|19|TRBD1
CASSVAIETTGAPYNEQFF
TGTGCCAGCAGCGTAGCTATTGAGACGACAGGGGCCCCCTACAATGAGCAGTTCTTC
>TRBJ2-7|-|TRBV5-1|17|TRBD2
CASSLEGLQPPRYEQYF
TGCGCCAGCAGCTTGGAGGGACTACAACCGCCCCGCTACGAGCAGTACTTC
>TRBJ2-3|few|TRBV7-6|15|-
CASSPGLTSTDTQYF
TGTGCCAGCAGCCCCGGACTTACTAGCACAGATACGCAGTATTTT